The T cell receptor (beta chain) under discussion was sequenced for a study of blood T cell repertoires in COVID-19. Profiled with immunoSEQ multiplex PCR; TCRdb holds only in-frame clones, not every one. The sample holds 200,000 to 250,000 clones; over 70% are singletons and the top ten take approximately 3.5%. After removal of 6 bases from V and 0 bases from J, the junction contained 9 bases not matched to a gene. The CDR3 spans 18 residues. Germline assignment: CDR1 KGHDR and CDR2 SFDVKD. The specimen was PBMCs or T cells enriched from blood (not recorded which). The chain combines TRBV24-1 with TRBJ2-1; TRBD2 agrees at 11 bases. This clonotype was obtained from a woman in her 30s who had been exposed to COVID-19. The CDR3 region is CATSLASGRPGSYNEQFF. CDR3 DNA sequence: TGTGCCACCAGTCTGGCTAGCGGGAGGCCTGGCTCCTACAATGAGCAGTTCTTC.